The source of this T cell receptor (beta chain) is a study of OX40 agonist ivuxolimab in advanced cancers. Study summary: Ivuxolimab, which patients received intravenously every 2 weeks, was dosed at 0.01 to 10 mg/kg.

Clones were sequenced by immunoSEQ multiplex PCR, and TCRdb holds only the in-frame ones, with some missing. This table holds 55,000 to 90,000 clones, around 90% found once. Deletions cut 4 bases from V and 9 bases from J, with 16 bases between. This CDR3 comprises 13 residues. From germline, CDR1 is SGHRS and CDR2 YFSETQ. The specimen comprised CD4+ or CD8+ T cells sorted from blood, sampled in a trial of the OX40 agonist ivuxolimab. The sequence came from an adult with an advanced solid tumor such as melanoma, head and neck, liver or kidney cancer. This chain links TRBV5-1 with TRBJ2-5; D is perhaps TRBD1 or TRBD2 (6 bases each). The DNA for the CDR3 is TGCGCCAGCAGCGTGACACAGGAGGGGGCCCAGTACTTC. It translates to CASSVTQEGAQYF.